This TCR beta chain was captured in a study of blood T cell repertoires in COVID-19. Study-wide background: The samples span acute and convalescent COVID-19 from the United States, Italy and Spain. PBMCs, B-cell-depleted T cells, or T cells were the source of the cDNA or gDNA that made up the material.

The CDR3 runs to 12 residues. V dropped 6 bases and J dropped 6; count of bases not matched to a gene: 4. In germline, CDR1 is SQVTM, CDR2 ANQGSEA. Original methodology: The authors estimated nucleated cell counts from reference gene primer amplification. Profiled with immunoSEQ multiplex PCR; TCRdb holds only in-frame clones, not every one. V, J and clone size derive from that table, while D and trimming were established from the DNA sequence. The profile covers about 92,000 clones, with roughly 70% appearing a single time and roughly 24% taken by the ten largest. This TCR was sampled from a woman aged 55 to 70 in a cohort sampled during active or convalescent COVID-19. This rearrangement joins TRBV29-1 to TRBJ2-1; 8 bases fit TRBD1. Sequencing was carried out using peripheral blood. CDR3 DNA: TGCAGCGTGGAACAGGGGGGCAATGAGCAGTTCTTC. Protein product: CSVEQGGNEQFF.